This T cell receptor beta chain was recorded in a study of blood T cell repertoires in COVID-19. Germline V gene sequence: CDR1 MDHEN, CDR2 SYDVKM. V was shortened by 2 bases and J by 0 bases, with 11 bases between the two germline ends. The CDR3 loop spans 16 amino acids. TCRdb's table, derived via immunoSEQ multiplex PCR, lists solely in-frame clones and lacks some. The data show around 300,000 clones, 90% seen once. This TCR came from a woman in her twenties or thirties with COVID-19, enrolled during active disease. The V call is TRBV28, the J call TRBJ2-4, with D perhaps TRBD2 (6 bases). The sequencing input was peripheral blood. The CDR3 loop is CASSLGGSLAKNIQYF. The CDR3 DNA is TGTGCCAGCAGTTTAGGAGGGTCCCTAGCCAAAAACATTCAGTACTTC. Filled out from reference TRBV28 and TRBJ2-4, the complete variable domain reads DVKVTQSSRYLVKRTGEKVFLECVQDMDHENMFWYRQDPGLGLRLIYFSYDVKMKEKGDIPEGYSVSREKKERFSLILESASTNQTSMYLCASSLGGSLAKNIQYFGAGTRLSVL.